The present T cell receptor (beta chain) was sequenced within a study of control samples from healthy donors and cancer patients (dated by TCRdb to about 2020). Spanning cysteine to phenylalanine, the CDR3 consists of 13 amino acids. The retained sequence is limited to the CDR3, 39 bases, with the frame set at the first base. Trimming removed 6 bases from V and 8 bases from J, leaving 16 bases between the germline ends. Library preparation used the immunoSEQ multiplex PCR assay. TCRdb retrieved this table from immuneACCESS and kept in-frame rearrangements only. Not all clones are present; in checked studies, unresolved V genes account for under half, and no reason is known for the remainder. Present in this sample are 100,000 to 150,000 clones, almost 95% of which were seen just once. Roughly 0.54% of the sample is in the top ten clones. Comment on this clone: Its antigen is not yet known. Base quality data are lacking; no much larger clone is found one base away.

The sequence was obtained from an older man with head and neck cancer. The rearranged chain carries TRBV12-3 or TRBV12-4 and TRBJ1-2; TRBD1 could be the D gene, as 6 bases match. The sequenced material came from PBMCs. The DNA sequence reads TGTGCCAGCAGGTCGACAGGCTTCGGAGGCTACACCTTC. Translation gives CASRSTGFGGYTF.